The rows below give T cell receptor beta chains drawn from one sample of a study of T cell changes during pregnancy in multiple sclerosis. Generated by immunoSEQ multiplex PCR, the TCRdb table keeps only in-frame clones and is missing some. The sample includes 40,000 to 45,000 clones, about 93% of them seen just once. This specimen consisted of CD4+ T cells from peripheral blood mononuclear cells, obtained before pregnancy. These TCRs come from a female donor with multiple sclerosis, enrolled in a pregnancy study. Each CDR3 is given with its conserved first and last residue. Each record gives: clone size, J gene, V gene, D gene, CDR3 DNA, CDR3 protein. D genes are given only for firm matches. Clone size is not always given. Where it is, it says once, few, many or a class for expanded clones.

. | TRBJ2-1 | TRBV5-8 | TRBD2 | TGTGCCAGCAGCTTCAAGCGGGGGCCCTACAATGAGCAGTTCTTC | CASSFKRGPYNEQFF
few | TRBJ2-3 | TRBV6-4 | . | TGTGCCAGCAGTCTAACAACGACTAGCACAGATACGCAGTATTTT | CASSLTTTSTDTQYF
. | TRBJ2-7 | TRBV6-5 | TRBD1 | TGTGCCAGCAGTTACGGCCCGGGGACAGGGTTCTACGAGCAGTACTTC | CASSYGPGTGFYEQYF
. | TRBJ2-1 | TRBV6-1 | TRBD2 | TGTGCCAGCAGACCGGGGACTACTGGTCACAATGAGCAGTTCTTC | CASRPGTTGHNEQFF
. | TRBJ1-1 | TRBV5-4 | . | TGTGCCAGCAGCGTGTTAGGGGCCCTGGTATTCACTGAAGCTTTCTTT | CASSVLGALVFTEAFF
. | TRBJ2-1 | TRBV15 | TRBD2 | TGTGCCACCAGCACCCTACCTCTAGCGGGAGGGGGTGAGCAGTTCTTC | CATSTLPLAGGGEQFF
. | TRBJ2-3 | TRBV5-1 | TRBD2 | TGCGCCAGCAGCTTGGGGGAGGGTTGGAGCACAGATACGCAGTATTTT | CASSLGEGWSTDTQYF
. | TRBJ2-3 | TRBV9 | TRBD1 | TGTGCCAGCAGTGACAGGGGATTCACAGATACGCAGTATTTT | CASSDRGFTDTQYF
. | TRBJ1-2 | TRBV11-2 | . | TGTGCCAGCAGCTTAGGGCTTGCCGCCGTCTATGGCTACACCTTC | CASSLGLAAVYGYTF
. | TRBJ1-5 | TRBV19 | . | TGTGCCAGTAGTATAGCGGTTTGGCAGCCCCAGCATTTT | CASSIAVWQPQHF
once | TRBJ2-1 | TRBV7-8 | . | TGTGCCAGCAGCTTATCGCGGGGAAACAATGAGCAGTTCTTC | CASSLSRGNNEQFF
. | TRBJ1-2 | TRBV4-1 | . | TGCGCCAGCAGCCAAATAGGGCCAGGGGTGGACTATGGCTACACCTTC | CASSQIGPGVDYGYTF